This TCR beta chain was identified in a study of OX40 agonist ivuxolimab in advanced cancers. There are 16 residues in the CDR3. Germline V gene sequence: CDR1 SEHNR, CDR2 FQNEAQ (reference sequence). V lost 5 bases and J lost 7; bases outside the gene matches: 11. The assay was immunoSEQ multiplex PCR, and TCRdb's table has in-frame clones only and misses some. The table lists roughly 59,000 clones, over 70% of them singletons, with approximately 2% in the top ten. The sequence derives from an adult with an advanced solid tumor such as melanoma, head and neck, liver or kidney cancer. This specimen consisted of CD4+ or CD8+ T cells sorted from blood, obtained in a trial of the OX40 agonist ivuxolimab. V gene TRBV7-9 combines with J gene TRBJ2-1, with 10 bases lining up with TRBD1. The CDR3 loop reads CASSQPRDRGQNEQFF. DNA for the CDR3: TGTGCCAGCAGCCAACCCCGGGACAGGGGTCAAAATGAGCAGTTCTTC.